The following is a T cell receptor (beta chain) sequence with its context. The antigen is unknown. The authors divided CD4+ cells into CD45RA+ naive and CD45RA-negative memory subsets. Per germline, CDR1 MNHNS and CDR2 SASEGT. The CDR3 is 14 residues long. V was pared by 7 bases and J by 3 bases, with 13 bases between. The data belong to a study of shared clonotypes between healthy human individuals. Study details: A few men and a couple of women, aged 18 to 49, were donors.

Study findings and constraints: It was expected that sequencing depth would affect clonotype sharing among donors.

The authors distributed each subset's genomic DNA evenly over several immunoSEQ plates. Clones were read by immunoSEQ multiplex PCR, and TCRdb kept only the in-frame ones, dropping some. Of 950,000 to 1,300,000 clones in the sample, about 75% were seen once. This TCR was recovered from a man younger than 35 in good health. V is TRBV6-1 and J is TRBJ2-1; perhaps TRBD2 as D (6 bases). Sequenced sample: memory CD4+ T cells sorted from blood. Regarding subset: CD45RA-negative fraction. CDR3 amino acids: CASTGTSYYNEQFF. The DNA of the CDR3 is TGTGCCAGCACCGGGACTTCCTACTACAATGAGCAGTTCTTC.